The 27 T cell receptor beta chains below come from one sample, sequenced in a study of T cell responses to AZD1222 COVID-19 vaccine. Repertoires were generated with immunoSEQ multiplex PCR, while TCRdb's copy carries only in-frame clones and drops some. The table lists over 45,000 clones, roughly 88% of them singletons. The sequences come from peripheral blood, collected on day 0 of AZD1222 vaccination. Source of these receptors: an adult in good health.

V and J are TRBV29-1 and TRBJ1-1; no reliable D call. Germline V gene lookup returns CDR1 SQVTM and CDR2 ANQGSEA. The CDR3 spans 11 residues. Trimming left V 3 bases short and J 1 base short, with 3 bases between. CDR3 nucleotide sequence: TGCAGCGTTGACAAGAACACTGAAGCTTTCTTT. Translation: CSVDKNTEAFF.

This clone has just a few counts. CDR3 protein: CASSSYGELFF. CDR3 coding DNA: TGTGCCAGCAGCTCCTACGGGGAGCTGTTTTTT. The V call is TRBV3-1 (or the pseudogene TRBV3-2), the J call TRBJ2-2; D is uncertain. CDR1 and CDR2 (germline): LGHDT, YNNKEL (reference sequence). The V end was cut by 5 bases, the J end by 7 bases, with 5 bases between. The CDR3 is made up of 11 amino acids.

With regard to this clone: This sequence may be a read error, since a much larger clone differs from it by one base. This sample also contains other DNA sequences that code for the same CDR3. The chain uses TRBV6-1 and TRBJ1-5; D remains ambiguous. Germline-derived CDR1 and CDR2 are MNHNS and SASEGT. V gave up 2 bases and J gave up 3 bases, with 8 bases separating them. This CDR3 region has 14 residues. The DNA of the CDR3 is TGTGCCAGCAGTGAATCTGGGGTCAATCAGCCCCAGCATTTT. This encodes CASSESGVNQPQHF.

This clone was recorded once. The V and J genes are TRBV25-1 and TRBJ1-3; 8 bases fit TRBD1. The length of the CDR3 is 16 residues. From germline, CDR1 is MGHDK and CDR2 SYGVNS. With 0 bases clipped from V and 0 bases from J, the junction kept 1 base outside the gene matches. CDR3 region: CASSEYTGGSGNTIYF. The CDR3 DNA reads as TGTGCCAGCAGTGAATATACAGGGGGCTCTGGAAACACCATATATTTT.

The gene calls are TRBV28 and TRBJ1-1; 7 bases agree with TRBD1. Germline assignment: CDR1 MDHEN and CDR2 SYDVKM. V lost 5 bases to trimming and J lost 5 bases; unmatched junction nucleotides: 5. The CDR3 extends over 13 amino acids. CDR3 nucleotide sequence: TGTGCCAGCAGTGGGGGACAGACGACTGAAGCTTTCTTT. It is translated as CASSGGQTTEAFF. The full variable domain, with the rest looked up from reference TRBV28 and TRBJ1-1, is DVKVTQSSRYLVKRTGEKVFLECVQDMDHENMFWYRQDPGLGLRLIYFSYDVKMKEKGDIPEGYSVSREKKERFSLILESASTNQTSMYLCASSGGQTTEAFFGQGTRLTVV.

Concerning this clone: One end of the junction is discordant with germline, which a read error may explain. J is TRBJ1-5 and V is TRBV28, with 8 bases fitting TRBD1. Germline-derived CDR1 and CDR2 are MDHEN and SYDVKM. This CDR3 contains 14 residues. CDR3 amino acids: CAGRGPYSNQPQHF. The CDR3 DNA reads as TGTGCCGGCAGGGGGCCCTATAGCAATCAGCCCCAGCATTTT.

The chain combines TRBV4-1 with TRBJ2-7; no firm D call. The CDR3 sequence is 12 residues long. Germline V CDR1 and CDR2: MGHRA, YSYEKL. Trimming shortened V by 1 base and J by 2 bases, and 3 bases separated the two germline ends. For the CDR3, the DNA is TGCGCCAGCAGCCAAGGGACCTACGAGCAGTACTTC. Amino acids: CASSQGTYEQYF.

The J gene is TRBJ1-1, the V gene TRBV28; 12 bases are shared with TRBD1. The germline CDR1 and CDR2 sequences are MDHEN and SYDVKM. V shed 5 bases, J shed 1 base, and the junction held 17 bases outside the gene matches. The CDR3 runs 20 residues. CDR3 DNA: TGTGCCAGCAGTGTTCTACGACTCCGGGACAGGGGGCATACGAACACTGAAGCTTTCTTT. This sequence encodes CASSVLRLRDRGHTNTEAFF. The variable domain in full, with the rest retrieved from reference TRBV28 and TRBJ1-1, is DVKVTQSSRYLVKRTGEKVFLECVQDMDHENMFWYRQDPGLGLRLIYFSYDVKMKEKGDIPEGYSVSREKKERFSLILESASTNQTSMYLCASSVLRLRDRGHTNTEAFFGQGTRLTVV.

V and J are TRBV7-2 and TRBJ2-3; D might be TRBD1 or TRBD2, each matching 5 bases. Trimming cost V 5 bases and J 2 bases, with 8 bases left between them. Germline values: CDR1 SGHTA, CDR2 FQGNSA. CDR3 size: 13 residues. CDR3 nucleotides: TGTGCCAGCAGCCAAGGGACCACAGATACGCAGTATTTT. Its protein product is CASSQGTTDTQYF.

The gene calls are TRBV5-1 and TRBJ2-1; TRBD2 might be the D (6 bases). Germline assignment: CDR1 SGHRS and CDR2 YFSETQ. V lost 2 bases to trimming and J lost 6 bases, with 18 bases between them. This CDR3 has 16 amino acids. The CDR3 protein is CASSFQPGEGGNEQFF. The CDR3 nucleotides are TGCGCCAGCAGCTTCCAACCGGGGGAAGGAGGCAATGAGCAGTTCTTC.

This chain uses TRBV4-2 with TRBJ2-1; no definite D call. The V end lost 1 base, the J end lost 8 bases, and 18 bases lay between the germline ends. The CDR3 extends over 16 amino acids. In germline, CDR1 is LGHNA, CDR2 YNFKEQ. In DNA, the CDR3 is TGTGCCAGCAGCCAAGGGTACAGTACCCTTGCTTATGAGCAGTTCTTC. Its protein is CASSQGYSTLAYEQFF.

The genes are TRBV7-8 and TRBJ1-4, with a weak D call TRBD1 (5 bases). This CDR3 region has 16 residues. The germline V and J ends were trimmed by 1 base and 5 bases, with 14 bases remaining between them. CDR1 is SGHVS, CDR2 FQNEAQ, per germline. The CDR3 sequence is CASSLVSGYSNEKLFF. CDR3 coding DNA: TGTGCCAGCAGCTTAGTATCAGGGTACTCGAATGAAAAACTGTTTTTT.

The chain couples TRBV5-1 to TRBJ2-7, with D perhaps TRBD1 (5 bases). CDR1 SGHRS and CDR2 YFSETQ come from the germline V gene. The CDR3 sequence is 14 residues long. Trimming took off 7 bases at V and 3 bases at J, with 17 bases between the two ends. CDR3 in DNA: TGCGCCAGCCATAAACAGGATGATAACTACGAGCAGTACTTC. Translating gives CASHKQDDNYEQYF.

In nucleotides, the CDR3 is TGTGCCAGCAGCTTAGGTCAGGGGTTGGAGGCTTTCTTT. It is translated as CASSLGQGLEAFF. V usage is TRBV7-2 and J usage is TRBJ1-1, with D possibly TRBD1 on 6 matching bases. With 1 base removed from V and 11 bases from J, the gap between germline ends came to 14 bases. Germline CDR1 and CDR2: SGHTA and FQGNSA. This CDR3 has 13 amino acids.

The rearrangement uses TRBV27 and TRBJ2-7; D ambiguous. The germline V gene has CDR1 MNHEY and CDR2 SMNVEV (reference sequence). V lost 5 bases and J lost 4, with 12 bases in between. The CDR3 extends over 13 amino acids. The DNA of the CDR3 is TGTGCCAGCAGTCCCTACCCGGTATACGAGCAGTACTTC. Amino acids: CASSPYPVYEQYF.

This clone was detected once. The V call is TRBV27, the J call TRBJ1-4; 8 bases match TRBD1. The germline V gene encodes CDR1 MNHEY and CDR2 SMNVEV (reference sequence). This CDR3 contains 15 residues. V was clipped by 4 bases and J by 4 bases; unmatched bases: 5. The DNA for the CDR3 is TGTGCCAGCAGTTGGCAGGGGGCGGATAATGAAAAACTGTTTTTT. Encoded protein: CASSWQGADNEKLFF. The full variable domain, completed using reference TRBV27 and TRBJ1-4, is EAQVTQNPRYLITVTGKKLTVTCSQNMNHEYMSWYRQDPGLGLRQIYYSMNVEVTDKGDVPEGYKVSRKEKRNFPLILESPSPNQTSLYFCASSWQGADNEKLFFGSGTQLSVL.

This rearrangement joins TRBV2 to TRBJ2-4; 7 nucleotides agree with TRBD1. This CDR3 has 14 amino acids. Germline CDR1 and CDR2: SNHLY and FYNNEI. J was trimmed by 6 bases and V by 11 bases; bases with no gene match: 13. CDR3 DNA: TGTGCCGGCCGACCCAGGGGGAGCGGAAACATTCAGTACTTC. Its protein is CAGRPRGSGNIQYF.

The V call is TRBV4-2, the J call TRBJ1-5; a possible D gene is TRBD1 (6 bases). This CDR3 has 15 amino acids. Germline lookup yields CDR1 LGHNA and CDR2 YNFKEQ. Trimming stripped 3 bases from V and 5 bases from J, with 14 bases between. CDR3 bases: TGTGCCAGCAGCCAGGCAGGGGCTGAGGATCAGCCCCAGCATTTT. Protein product: CASSQAGAEDQPQHF.

This clone was recorded once. The chain carries TRBV11-3 and TRBJ1-1; D not certain. The CDR3 spans 13 residues. Trimming pared 5 bases from V and 0 bases from J, leaving 7 bases between. Germline CDR1 reads SGHNT; CDR2 reads YENEEA. The chain's CDR3 is CASSPSLNTEAFF. CDR3 bases: TGTGCCAGCAGCCCCAGCCTGAACACTGAAGCTTTCTTT. Supplemented by reference TRBV11-3 and TRBJ1-1, the full variable domain reads EAGVVQSPRYKIIEKKQPVAFWCNPISGHNTLYWYLQNLGQGPELLIRYENEEAVDDSQLPKDRFSAERLKGVDSTLKIQPAELGDSAVYLCASSPSLNTEAFFGQGTRLTVV.

The chain carries TRBV7-8 and TRBJ1-5; maybe TRBD1 (6 bases). V was clipped by 5 bases and J by 3 bases, with 14 bases between them. CDR1 is SGHVS, CDR2 FQNEAQ, per germline. The CDR3 totals 15 residues. Here the CDR3 DNA reads TGTGCCAGCAGCACCCGGGACACTATCAATCAGCCCCAGCATTTT. Protein product: CASSTRDTINQPQHF.

The rearrangement joins TRBV27 to TRBJ2-1; the match to TRBD1 covers 8 bases. Germline-derived CDR1 and CDR2 are MNHEY and SMNVEV (reference sequence). The V and J ends lost 8 bases and 2 bases, in that order; junction bases with no gene match: 8. The length of the CDR3 is 15 residues. CDR3 sequence: CASLDRGPAYNEQFF. The CDR3 nucleotides read TGTGCCAGCTTAGACAGGGGACCTGCCTACAATGAGCAGTTCTTC.

V gene TRBV3-1 (or the pseudogene TRBV3-2) combines with J gene TRBJ1-1; D possibly corresponds to TRBD1 (5 bases). V was shortened by 4 bases and J by 3 bases, with 15 bases between the two germline ends. The CDR3 totals 15 residues. Germline CDR1 reads LGHDT; CDR2 reads YNNKEL (reference sequence). CDR3 in DNA: TGTGCCAGCAGCCCCCGGGGACGGGTGGACACTGAAGCTTTCTTT. It codes for CASSPRGRVDTEAFF.

This rearrangement joins TRBV5-1 to TRBJ1-2; 7 nucleotides agree with TRBD1. This CDR3 contains 15 residues. Germline V gene lookup returns CDR1 SGHRS and CDR2 YFSETQ. V shed 3 bases, J shed 4 bases, and the junction held 9 bases outside the gene matches. The CDR3 protein is CASSSGGQKLYGYTF. CDR3 nucleotides: TGCGCCAGCAGCTCGGGGGGACAGAAGCTCTATGGCTACACCTTC. Supplemented by reference TRBV5-1 and TRBJ1-2, the full variable domain reads KAGVTQTPRYLIKTRGQQVTLSCSPISGHRSVSWYQQTPGQGLQFLFEYFSETQRNKGNFPGRFSGRQFSNSRSEMNVSTLELGDSALYLCASSSGGQKLYGYTFGSGTRLTVV.

The rearrangement joins TRBV28 to TRBJ1-2, with a weak D call TRBD1 (6 bases). CDR3 size: 15 residues. With 6 bases removed from V and 4 bases from J, the gap between germline ends came to 18 bases. The germline CDR1 and CDR2 sequences are MDHEN and SYDVKM. The CDR3 nucleotides read TGTGCCAGCAGATCGCTAGGGGGGGATAGCTATGGCTACACCTTC. Translating gives CASRSLGGDSYGYTF.

The rearrangement joins TRBV20-1 to TRBJ1-1; D is ambiguous. V was trimmed by 3 bases and J by 2 bases, leaving 13 bases between them. From germline, CDR1 is DFQATT and CDR2 SNEGSKA (reference sequence). The CDR3 consists of 14 residues. CDR3 in amino acids: CSASRGSLNTEAFF. The CDR3 bases are TGCAGTGCTAGTCGAGGATCTCTTAACACTGAAGCTTTCTTT.

The gene calls are TRBV28 and TRBJ1-5; TRBD1 is a possible D gene (5 bases). V lost 8 bases and J 6 bases, leaving 11 bases between the germline ends. CDR1 and CDR2 (germline): MDHEN, SYDVKM. The CDR3 loop spans 12 amino acids. The CDR3 is CASLRGTQPQHF. CDR3 DNA: TGTGCCAGCCTCCGGGGGACTCAGCCCCAGCATTTT.

The chain is built from TRBV5-1 and TRBJ1-4; D is ambiguous. Germline V CDR1 and CDR2: SGHRS, YFSETQ. The CDR3 consists of 13 residues. Between the trimmed V and J ends, which lost 5 bases and 7 bases, there was a span of 12 bases. The CDR3 is CASSYDTGEKLFF. The DNA for the CDR3 is TGCGCCAGCAGTTACGATACCGGTGAAAAACTGTTTTTT.